This TCR beta chain comes out of a study of post-analysis software for immune sequencing data. Turning to the study itself: Clinical courses comprised relapsing-remitting, secondary progressive and progressive-relapsing multiple sclerosis. Study conclusions and caveats: Under the F measure, samples that were prepared in one batch clustered strongly together. In patients, about 5 TRBV segments were more frequent than in controls, with TRBV5-6, TRBV5-1 and TRBV20-1 among them. Controls showed significantly higher normalized Chao1 diversity than did multiple sclerosis patients.

The TCR beta cDNA libraries carried unique molecular identifiers. One entry per CDR3 protein results from TCRdb running MiXCR on the PCR reads. The table has 820,000 or so distinct CDR3 sequences, about 50% seen once; the top ten hold over 4%. The CDR3 consists of 15 residues. Trimming shortened V by 7 bases and J by 6 bases, and 21 bases separated the two germline ends. Germline CDR1 is SQVTM and CDR2 is ANQGSEA. As regards this clonotype: Antigen specificity is unknown.

This sequence joins TRBV29-1 and TRBJ1-4; D is possibly TRBD1 (6 bases). The TCR comes from a girl under 18 with multiple sclerosis. Sequenced input: blood. CDR3 residues: CSAGGIQGGDEKLFF. DNA of the CDR3: TGCAGCGCTGGGGGTATACAGGGAGGAGATGAAAAACTGTTTTTT.